The clone carrying this T cell receptor (beta chain) was counted only a few times. Germline V lookup: CDR1 DFQATT, CDR2 SNEGSKA (reference sequence). With V trimmed by 2 bases and J by 0 bases, 3 bases remained unmatched. CDR3 length equals 14 residues. This sample is part of a study of tumor and adjacent non-tumor tissue in lung cancer. At the level of the study: Patients were aged roughly 30 to 76, about 10 men and about five women, stage I to III. Samples averaged roughly 4 million productive TCRbeta reads each.

TCRbeta libraries were built with three rounds of nested PCR, modified from ARM-PCR. One entry per CDR3 protein results from TCRdb running MiXCR on the multiplex PCR reads. The sample consists of approximately 120,000 distinct CDR3 sequences, 62% of them appearing once. No cell sorting was done before RNA was extracted from the tissue. This non-tumor lung sample came from over 3 cm beyond the tumor edge. The chain has TRBV20-1 and TRBJ2-7; 8 bases align to TRBD2. The receptor's source is a man aged 60 to 69 with non-small cell lung cancer. What was sequenced was distant non-tumor lung tissue. The CDR3 DNA is TGCAGTGCTAGAACTAGCGGACGCTCCTACGAGCAGTACTTC. Translation: CSARTSGRSYEQYF.